This is a list of T cell receptor beta chains from one sample in a study of radiotherapy plus CTLA-4 blockade in lung cancer. Method: immunoSEQ multiplex PCR; TCRdb's copy keeps in-frame clones and lacks some. Of tens of thousands of clones in the sample, 85% to 90% are singletons; the top ten hold 16%. This specimen consisted of peripheral blood, obtained from a patient treated with radiotherapy plus ipilimumab. The receptors shown here come from a human donor with non-small cell lung cancer that progressed on radiotherapy plus ipilimumab. Both conserved end residues are part of each CDR3. The D gene is left open where the match is weak. Rows may omit the clone size; those that give it use once, few, many or a size class.

TRBJ1-4 . TRBV30 once TGTGCCTGGAGAGGTGGGGGAAGGGAAAAACTGTTTTTT CAWRGGGREKLFF
TRBJ2-3 TRBD2 TRBV5-4 once TGTGCCAGCAGCCCCGACCGGACTAGCGGGAGGCCAGATACGCAGTATTTT CASSPDRTSGRPDTQYF
TRBJ2-2 . TRBV5-1 . TGCGCCAGCAGCTTGGACAGGAGGGCCGGGGAGCTGTTTTTT CASSLDRRAGELFF
TRBJ2-1 . TRBV28 once TGTGCCAGCACTCCCCACTGGTACAATGAGCAGTTCTTC CASTPHWYNEQFF
TRBJ1-2 . TRBV30 . TGTGCCTGGAGTGGATGGGCCAGGCAAAACTATGGCTACACCTTC CAWSGWARQNYGYTF
TRBJ1-3 . TRBV27 . TGTGCCAGCAGTCCAGGACAGCACTCTGGAAACACCATATATTTT CASSPGQHSGNTIYF
TRBJ1-5 . TRBV30 . TGTGCCTGGAGTGCCTCGACCCTGGTTCGTCAGCCCCAGCATTTT CAWSASTLVRQPQHF
TRBJ1-5 TRBD1 TRBV7-8 . TGTGCCAGCAGTACTTTAGACAGGGACGACCAGCCCCAGCATTTT CASSTLDRDDQPQHF
TRBJ1-2 TRBD1 TRBV5-4 . TGTGCCAGCAGCTCGGGAGGGACAGGGGGCTATGGCTACACCTTC CASSSGGTGGYGYTF
TRBJ1-5 . TRBV7-8 . TGTGCCAGCAGCTTAGCGTCAGGAGGATGGCAGCCCCAGCATTTT CASSLASGGWQPQHF
TRBJ2-7 TRBD2 TRBV27 . TGTGCCAGCAGTTTAACTAGCGGGGTCTCCTACGAGCAGTACTTC CASSLTSGVSYEQYF
TRBJ2-3 . TRBV11-2 . TGTGCCAGCAGCCTCCGGGACGGAGTTACAGATACGCAGTATTTT CASSLRDGVTDTQYF
TRBJ1-1 TRBD1 TRBV27 . TGTGCCAGCAGTTTATACGTTCAACAGGGGTGGACTGAAGCTTTCTTT CASSLYVQQGWTEAFF
TRBJ1-2 . TRBV2 . TGTGCCAGCAGACACCAACATTACTATGGCTACACCTTC CASRHQHYYGYTF
TRBJ1-4 . TRBV7-2 few TGTGCCAGCAGCTTAAAGTTCCGTGCAACTAATGAAAAACTGTTTTTT CASSLKFRATNEKLFF
TRBJ2-5 TRBD2 TRBV30 . TGTGCCTGGATCGGCGGGGCGGGAGTCCGGCTGGAGACCCAGTACTTC CAWIGGAGVRLETQYF
TRBJ2-3 . TRBV4-2 . TGTGCCAGCAGCCAAACCCGACAGGCGTCAGATACGCAGTATTTT CASSQTRQASDTQYF
TRBJ1-1 . TRBV11-2 . TGTGCCAGCAGCTTAGGTAGGGACACCCTGAACACTGAAGCTTTCTTT CASSLGRDTLNTEAFF
TRBJ2-7 . TRBV27 . TGTGCCAGCAGTTTCATGGGGGCCGAGCAGTACTTC CASSFMGAEQYF
TRBJ1-4 . TRBV7-8 . TGTGCCAGCAGCTTAGCGCCCGGGGGCGCGGTTGAAAAACTGTTTTTT CASSLAPGGAVEKLFF
TRBJ2-1 TRBD2 TRBV9 . TGTGCCAGCAGCAAAGGACTAGCGGGGGAGATGGCGCAGTTCTTC CASSKGLAGEMAQFF
TRBJ1-2 TRBD1 TRBV10-3 . TGTGCCATCACCGAGGGGGCACTTAACTATGGCTACACCTTC CAITEGALNYGYTF
TRBJ2-3 . TRBV5-4 . TGTGCCAGCATACCCACAGATACGCAGTATTTT CASIPTDTQYF
TRBJ1-1 . TRBV19 . TGTGCCACCAGGGACGCAATGAACACTGAAGCTTTCTTT CATRDAMNTEAFF
TRBJ1-1 . TRBV5-8 . TGTGCCAGCAGCTTCTGGGGGGAGGACACTGAAGCTTTCTTT CASSFWGEDTEAFF
TRBJ2-7 . TRBV29-1 . TGCAGCGCATTGAATAGAGTTCCCTACGAGCAGTACTTC CSALNRVPYEQYF
TRBJ2-1 . TRBV18 . TGTGCCAGCTCACCGGGGGGTAGCAATGAGCAGTTCTTC CASSPGGSNEQFF
TRBJ2-1 TRBD2 TRBV5-1 . TGCGCCAGCAGCAAATCGGGACTAGCGGGACTCAATGAGCAGTTCTTC CASSKSGLAGLNEQFF
TRBJ2-3 TRBD2 TRBV28 . TGTGCCAGCAGTTTACTGGGGCTAGCGGGGGCACTACGCACAGATACGCAGTATTTT CASSLLGLAGALRTDTQYF
TRBJ2-2 . TRBV19 . TGTGCCAGTAACTTTCCCGACCGGGAGCTGTTTTTT CASNFPDRELFF
TRBJ2-2 . TRBV4-1 . TGCGCCAGCAGCCAGGCTTTCTACACCGGGGAGCTGTTTTTT CASSQAFYTGELFF
TRBJ1-2 . TRBV27 . TGTGCCAGCAGTCATGAGCGGGGGGGAGAGTATGGCTACACCTTC CASSHERGGEYGYTF
TRBJ1-6 TRBD1 TRBV6-4 . TGTGCCAGCAGTGCCACAGGGGGCGCGTATGGCTCCTATAATTCACCCCTCCACTTT CASSATGGAYGSYNSPLHF
TRBJ1-3 . TRBV5-1 few TGCGCCAGCAGCTTGGCAGGAGACTCTGGAAACACCATATATTTT CASSLAGDSGNTIYF
TRBJ1-4 . TRBV6-5 . TGTGCCAGCAGTTCCCTATGGGATAATGAAAAACTGTTTTTT CASSSLWDNEKLFF
TRBJ2-7 . TRBV10-3 few TGTGCCATCAGTGAGTCGGGGGTGAAGTCCGAGCAGTACTTC CAISESGVKSEQYF
TRBJ1-5 . TRBV6-5 few TGTGCCAGCAACCCGACAGGAAGCAATCAGCCCCAGCATTTT CASNPTGSNQPQHF
TRBJ1-1 . TRBV14 . TGTGCCAGCAGCCAAGCGACGGGGACCTGGGTAACTTTCTTT CASSQATGTWVTFF
TRBJ1-5 . TRBV10-3 once TGTGCCATCAGTGATTTGGTAGGAAGCAATCAGCCCCAGCATTTT CAISDLVGSNQPQHF
TRBJ1-1 TRBD1 TRBV5-8 . TGTGCCAGCAGGCTACAGGGGGTGGGGACTGAAGCTTTCTTT CASRLQGVGTEAFF
TRBJ1-5 . TRBV30 . TGTGCCTGGGGGTATGAGGGAAGCAATCAGCCCCAGCATTTT CAWGYEGSNQPQHF
TRBJ2-5 TRBD2 TRBV2 . TGTGCCAGCTTTAGCGGGGCACCGCAAGAGACCCAGTACTTC CASFSGAPQETQYF
TRBJ2-2 TRBD2 TRBV7-6 once TGTGCCAGCAGCCCGGGACTAGCGGGAGTCACCGGGGAGCTGTTTTTT CASSPGLAGVTGELFF
TRBJ2-1 TRBD2 TRBV5-4 . TGTGCCAGCAGATACGGACTAGCGAATCCCTCCTACAATGAGCAGTTCTTC CASRYGLANPSYNEQFF
TRBJ1-2 . TRBV2 once TGTGCCAGCAGTCTCCAAGCAGGGGGCTACACCTTC CASSLQAGGYTF
TRBJ2-1 TRBD2 TRBV4-1 . TGCGCCAGCAGCCCACCGGGACTAGCGCCTTACAATGAGCAGTTCTTC CASSPPGLAPYNEQFF
TRBJ1-1 TRBD1 TRBV7-9 . TGTGCCAGCAGCCGAGCGGACAGGGGGCGGCGGACTGAAGCTTTCTTT CASSRADRGRRTEAFF
TRBJ2-1 . TRBV5-6 . TGTGCCAGCAGCCCGCCCGGACGGTACAATGAGCAGTTCTTC CASSPPGRYNEQFF
TRBJ1-4 TRBD1 TRBV11-3 . TGTGCCAGCAGCCTTCTGGGACAGGGGAATGAAAAACTGTTTTTT CASSLLGQGNEKLFF
TRBJ2-7 TRBD1 TRBV5-6 . TGTGCCAGCAGCTGGGCCTCCGGGACAGCTTCCTACGAGCAGTACTTC CASSWASGTASYEQYF
TRBJ2-1 TRBD2 TRBV7-8 . TGTGCCAGCAGCTTAAGTAGGCTAGCGGGGGGCGCGATACCCGAGCAGTTCTTC CASSLSRLAGGAIPEQFF
TRBJ1-1 TRBD1 TRBV11-3 once TGTGCCAGCAGCCGTACAGGGGGAGGTAAAGCTTTCTTT CASSRTGGGKAFF
TRBJ1-2 TRBD1 TRBV11-1 . TGTGCCAGCAGCCCCCGACAGGGGATGGGTGGCTACACCTTC CASSPRQGMGGYTF
TRBJ1-4 . TRBV6-6 . TGTGCCAGCAGTTACCGGGGGGCCGACGAAAAACTGTTTTTT CASSYRGADEKLFF
TRBJ1-1 . TRBV19 . TGTGCCACCAGAAGGGGCACTGAAGCTTTCTTT CATRRGTEAFF
TRBJ2-1 . TRBV10-3 few TGTGCCATCAGTGGAACCACACCCGAGCAGTTCTTC CAISGTTPEQFF
TRBJ2-2 . TRBV11-3 . TGTGCCAGCAGTCCTGGGGTGAACACCGGGGAGCTGTTTTTT CASSPGVNTGELFF
TRBJ2-3 TRBD2 TRBV19 . TGTGCCAGTAGGCCCTGGCTAGCGGGAGGGCGGGGAGTAACAGATACGCAGTATTTT CASRPWLAGGRGVTDTQYF